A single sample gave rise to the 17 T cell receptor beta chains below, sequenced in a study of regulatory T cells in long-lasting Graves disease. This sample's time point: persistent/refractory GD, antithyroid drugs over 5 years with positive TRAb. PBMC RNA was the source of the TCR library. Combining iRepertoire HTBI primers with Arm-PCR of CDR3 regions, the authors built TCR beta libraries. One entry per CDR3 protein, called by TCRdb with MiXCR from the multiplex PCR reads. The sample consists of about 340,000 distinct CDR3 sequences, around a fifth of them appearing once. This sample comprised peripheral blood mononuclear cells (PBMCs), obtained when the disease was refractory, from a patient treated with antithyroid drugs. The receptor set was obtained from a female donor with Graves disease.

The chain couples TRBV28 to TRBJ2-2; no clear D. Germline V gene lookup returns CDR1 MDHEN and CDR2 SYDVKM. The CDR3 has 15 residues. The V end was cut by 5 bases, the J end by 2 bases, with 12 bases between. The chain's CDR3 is CASSLPDTNTGELFF. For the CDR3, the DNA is TGTGCCAGCAGTCTCCCCGACACAAACACCGGGGAGCTGTTTTTT.

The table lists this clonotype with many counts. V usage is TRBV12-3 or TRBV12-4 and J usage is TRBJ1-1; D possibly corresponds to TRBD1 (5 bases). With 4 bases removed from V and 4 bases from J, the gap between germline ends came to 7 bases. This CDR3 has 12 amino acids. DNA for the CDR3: TGTGCCAGCAGTTCAGGGCGCACTGAAGCTTTCTTT. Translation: CASSSGRTEAFF.

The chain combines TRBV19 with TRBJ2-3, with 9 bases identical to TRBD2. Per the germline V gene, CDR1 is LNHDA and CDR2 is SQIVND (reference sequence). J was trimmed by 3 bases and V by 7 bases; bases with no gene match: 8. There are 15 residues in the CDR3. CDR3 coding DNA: TGTGCCAGTAAAGCGGCTAGCGGGGAGACAGATACGCAGTATTTT. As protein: CASKAASGETDTQYF.

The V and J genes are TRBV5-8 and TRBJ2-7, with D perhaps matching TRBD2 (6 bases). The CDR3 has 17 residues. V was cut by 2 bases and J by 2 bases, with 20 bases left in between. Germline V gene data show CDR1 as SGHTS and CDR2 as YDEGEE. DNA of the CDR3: TGTGCCAGCAGCTTTCGGGAGAGTGAGAATAATCCCTACGAGCAGTACTTC. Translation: CASSFRESENNPYEQYF.

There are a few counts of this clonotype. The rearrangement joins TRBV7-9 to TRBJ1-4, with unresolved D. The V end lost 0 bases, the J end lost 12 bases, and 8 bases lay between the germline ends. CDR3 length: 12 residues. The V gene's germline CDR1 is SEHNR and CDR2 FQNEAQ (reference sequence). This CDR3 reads CASSLAASELFF. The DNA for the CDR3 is TGTGCCAGCAGCTTAGCCGCGAGTGAACTGTTTTTT.

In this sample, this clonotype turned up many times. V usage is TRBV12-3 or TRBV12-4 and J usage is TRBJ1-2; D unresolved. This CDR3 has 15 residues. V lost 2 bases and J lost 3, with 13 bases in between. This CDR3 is CASSLSLGLYYGYTF. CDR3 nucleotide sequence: TGTGCCAGCAGTTTAAGCCTCGGGCTTTACTATGGCTACACCTTC.

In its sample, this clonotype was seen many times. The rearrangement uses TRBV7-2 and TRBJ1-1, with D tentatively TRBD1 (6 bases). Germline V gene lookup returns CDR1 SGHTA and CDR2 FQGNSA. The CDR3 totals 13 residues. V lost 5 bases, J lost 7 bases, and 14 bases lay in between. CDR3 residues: CASSQFLQGEAFF. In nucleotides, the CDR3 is TGTGCCAGCAGCCAGTTTCTACAGGGTGAAGCTTTCTTT.

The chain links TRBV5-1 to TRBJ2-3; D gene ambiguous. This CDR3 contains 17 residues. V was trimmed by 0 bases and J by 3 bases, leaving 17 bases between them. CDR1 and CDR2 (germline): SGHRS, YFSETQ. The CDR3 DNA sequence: TGCGCCAGCAGCTTGGCCCGATGGGAAGGTAGGACAGATACGCAGTATTTT. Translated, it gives CASSLARWEGRTDTQYF.

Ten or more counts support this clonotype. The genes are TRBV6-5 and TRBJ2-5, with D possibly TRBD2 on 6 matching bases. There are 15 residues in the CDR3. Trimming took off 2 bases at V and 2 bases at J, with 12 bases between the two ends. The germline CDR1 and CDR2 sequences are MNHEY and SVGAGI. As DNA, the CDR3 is TGTGCCAGCAGTTACGGGCCTGGGGGGCAAGAGACCCAGTACTTC. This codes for CASSYGPGGQETQYF.

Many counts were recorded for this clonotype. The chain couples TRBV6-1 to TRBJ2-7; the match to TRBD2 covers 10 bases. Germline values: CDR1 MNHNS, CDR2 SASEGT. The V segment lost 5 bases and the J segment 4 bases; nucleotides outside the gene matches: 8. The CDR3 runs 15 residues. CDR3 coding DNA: TGTGCCAGCAGTCCAATAGCGGGGGGTGAGTACGAGCAGTACTTC. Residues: CASSPIAGGEYEQYF.

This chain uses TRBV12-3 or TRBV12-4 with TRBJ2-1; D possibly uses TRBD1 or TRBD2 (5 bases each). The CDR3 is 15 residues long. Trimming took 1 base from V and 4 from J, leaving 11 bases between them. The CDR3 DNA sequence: TGTGCCAGCAGTTTAGTCCGGGGCCTTTACAATGAGCAGTTCTTC. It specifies CASSLVRGLYNEQFF.

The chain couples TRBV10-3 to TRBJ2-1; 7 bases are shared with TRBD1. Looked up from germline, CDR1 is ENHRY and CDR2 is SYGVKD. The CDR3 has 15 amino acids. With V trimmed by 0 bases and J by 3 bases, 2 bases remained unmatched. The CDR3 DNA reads TGTGCCATCAGTGAGTCTAACAGGGGCTACAATGAGCAGTTCTTC. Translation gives CAISESNRGYNEQFF.

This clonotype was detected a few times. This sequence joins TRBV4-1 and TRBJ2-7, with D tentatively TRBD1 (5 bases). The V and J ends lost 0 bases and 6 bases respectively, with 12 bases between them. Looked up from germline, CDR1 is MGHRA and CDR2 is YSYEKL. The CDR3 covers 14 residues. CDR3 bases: TGCGCCAGCAGCCAAGAGCAGGGTTCGGGCGAGCAGTACTTC. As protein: CASSQEQGSGEQYF.

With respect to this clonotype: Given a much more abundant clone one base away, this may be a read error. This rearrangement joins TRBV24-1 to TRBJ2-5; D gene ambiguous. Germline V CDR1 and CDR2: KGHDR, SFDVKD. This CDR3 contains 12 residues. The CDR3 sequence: CATSDSREAQYF. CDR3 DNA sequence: TGTGCCACCAGTGATTCCAGAGAGGCCCAGTACTTC.

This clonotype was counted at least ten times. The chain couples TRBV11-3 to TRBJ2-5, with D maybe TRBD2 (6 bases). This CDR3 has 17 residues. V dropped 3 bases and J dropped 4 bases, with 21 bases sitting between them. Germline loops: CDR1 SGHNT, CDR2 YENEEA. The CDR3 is CASSFSTGGVLGETQYF. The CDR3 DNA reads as TGTGCCAGCAGCTTTTCTACCGGCGGGGTCCTGGGAGAGACCCAGTACTTC.

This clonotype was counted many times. The CDR3 bases are TGTGCCAGCAGTTACTCGTCCAAAGCGGGGGGACTCCAAGAGACCCAGTACTTC. Protein product: CASSYSSKAGGLQETQYF. The gene calls are TRBV6-5 and TRBJ2-5; 9 bases line up with TRBD2. V lost 0 bases, J lost 1 base, and 9 bases stayed unmatched. This CDR3 has 18 amino acids. Looked up from germline, CDR1 is MNHEY and CDR2 is SVGAGI.

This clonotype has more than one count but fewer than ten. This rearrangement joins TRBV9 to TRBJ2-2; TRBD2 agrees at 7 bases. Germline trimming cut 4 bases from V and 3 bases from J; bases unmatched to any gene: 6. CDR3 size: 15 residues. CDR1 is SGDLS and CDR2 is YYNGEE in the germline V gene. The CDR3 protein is CASSFSGPDTGELFF. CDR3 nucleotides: TGTGCCAGCAGCTTTAGCGGGCCAGACACCGGGGAGCTGTTTTTT.